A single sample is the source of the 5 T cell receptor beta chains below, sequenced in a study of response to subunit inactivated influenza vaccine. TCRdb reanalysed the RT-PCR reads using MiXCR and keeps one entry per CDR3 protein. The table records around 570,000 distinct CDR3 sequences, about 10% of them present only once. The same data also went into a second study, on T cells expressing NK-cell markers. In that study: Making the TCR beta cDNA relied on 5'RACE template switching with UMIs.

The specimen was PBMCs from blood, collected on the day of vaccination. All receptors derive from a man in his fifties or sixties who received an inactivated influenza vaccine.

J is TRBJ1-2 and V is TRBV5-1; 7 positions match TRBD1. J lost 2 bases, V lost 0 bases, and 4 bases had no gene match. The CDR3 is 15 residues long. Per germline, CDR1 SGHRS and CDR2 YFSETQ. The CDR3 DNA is TGCGCCAGCAGCTTGGCGGGACAGCGGAACTATGGCTACACCTTC. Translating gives CASSLAGQRNYGYTF.

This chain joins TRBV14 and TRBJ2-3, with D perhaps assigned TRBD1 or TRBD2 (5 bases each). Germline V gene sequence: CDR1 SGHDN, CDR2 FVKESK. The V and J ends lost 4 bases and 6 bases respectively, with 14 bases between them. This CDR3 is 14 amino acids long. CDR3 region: CASSLGGPRDTQYF. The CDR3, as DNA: TGTGCCAGCAGCCTTGGGGGACCCCGGGATACGCAGTATTTT. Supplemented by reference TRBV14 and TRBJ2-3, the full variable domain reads EAGVTQFPSHSVIEKGQTVTLRCDPISGHDNLYWYRRVMGKEIKFLLHFVKESKQDESGMPNNRFLAERTGGTYSTLKVQPAELEDSGVYFCASSLGGPRDTQYFGPGTRLTVL.

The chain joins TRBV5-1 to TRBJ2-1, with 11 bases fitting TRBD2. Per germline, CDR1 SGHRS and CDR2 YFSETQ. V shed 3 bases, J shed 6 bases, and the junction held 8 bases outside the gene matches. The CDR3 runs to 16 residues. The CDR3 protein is CASSSETSGVGNEQFF. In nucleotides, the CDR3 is TGCGCCAGCAGCTCCGAGACTAGCGGGGTGGGCAATGAGCAGTTCTTC.

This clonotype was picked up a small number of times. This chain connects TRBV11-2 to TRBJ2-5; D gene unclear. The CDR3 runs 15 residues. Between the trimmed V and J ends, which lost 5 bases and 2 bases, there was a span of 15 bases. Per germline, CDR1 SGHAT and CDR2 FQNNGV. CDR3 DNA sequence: TGTGCCAGCAGCCGTAACAGTCTCGGGCAAGAGACCCAGTACTTC. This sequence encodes CASSRNSLGQETQYF.

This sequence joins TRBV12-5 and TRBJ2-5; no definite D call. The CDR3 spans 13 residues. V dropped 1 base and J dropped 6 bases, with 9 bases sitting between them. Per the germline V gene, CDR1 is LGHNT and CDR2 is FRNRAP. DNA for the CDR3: TGTGCTAGTGGTTTGGGAGGCAGGAAGACCCAGTACTTC. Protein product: CASGLGGRKTQYF.